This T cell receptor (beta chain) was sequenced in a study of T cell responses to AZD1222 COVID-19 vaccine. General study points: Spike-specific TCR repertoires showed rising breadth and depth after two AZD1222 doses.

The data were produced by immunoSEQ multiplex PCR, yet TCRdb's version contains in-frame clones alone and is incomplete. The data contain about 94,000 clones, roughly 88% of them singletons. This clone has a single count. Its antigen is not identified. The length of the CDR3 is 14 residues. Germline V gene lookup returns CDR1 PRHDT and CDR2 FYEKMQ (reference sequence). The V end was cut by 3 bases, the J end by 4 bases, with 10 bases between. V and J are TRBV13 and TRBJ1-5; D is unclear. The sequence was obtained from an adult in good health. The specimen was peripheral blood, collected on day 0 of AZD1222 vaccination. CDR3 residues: CASSLGLANQPQHF. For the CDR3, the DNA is TGTGCCAGCAGCTTGGGCCTAGCTAATCAGCCCCAGCATTTT.